This TCR beta chain was recovered during a study of cytomegalovirus exposure and HLA in healthy donors. The study, taken as a whole, reports: Productive status was seen about 87% or about 30% of the time for most TCR beta V segments in an earlier analysis. Across HLA loci, a later analysis found differing TCR association rates, with DRB1 most and HLA-C fewest.

The PCR contained 60 Vbeta and 13 Jbeta primers. Sequenced by immunoSEQ multiplex PCR; TCRdb stores in-frame clones only, minus some. The table has about 130,000 clones, 17% seen once. The junction had 8 bases not matched to a gene; V was cut back by 0 bases and J by 5 bases. Germline loops: CDR1 MRHNA, CDR2 SNTAGT. This CDR3 comprises 17 residues. Comments on this clone: Its antigen is unidentified.

The V call is TRBV6-4, the J call TRBJ2-3, with 10 bases fitting TRBD2. Sequenced material: PBMCs. This TCR was recovered from a female donor in good health and CMV-seropositive. The CDR3 is CASSDSVASGGIDTQYF. DNA for the CDR3: TGTGCCAGCAGTGACTCGGTAGCTAGCGGGGGTATAGATACGCAGTATTTT.